This T cell receptor (beta chain) was sequenced for a study of blood T cell repertoires in COVID-19. Authors' methods: Reference gene primer amplification gave estimated nucleated cell counts. Profiled with immunoSEQ multiplex PCR; TCRdb holds only in-frame clones, not every one. V and J calls and clone size are as listed in that table; D and trimming were resolved from the DNA. The sample shows over 150,000 clones, 65% to 90% of them seen only once. This CDR3 has 15 amino acids. V trimming: 5 bases; J trimming: 6 bases; junction bases outside the gene matches: 7. Per the germline V gene, CDR1 is SGHRS and CDR2 is YFSETQ.

The specimen sequenced was peripheral blood. The source is a man aged 45-60 years with active or convalescent COVID-19. The chain joins TRBV5-1 to TRBJ1-6; 8 nucleotides align to TRBD1. CDR3 residues: CASRDTGGSNSPLHF. CDR3 nucleotide sequence: TGCGCCAGCAGAGACACAGGGGGTAGTAATTCACCCCTCCACTTT.